This T cell receptor (beta chain) was identified in a study of cytomegalovirus exposure and HLA in healthy donors. Study in general: The approximately 680 first-cohort repertoires and the 95 to 150 validation repertoires shared the same platform, a later analysis reported. General study results and limits: Rarity held for most TCR sequences, but there were some public TCRs that occurred in many donors. Clusters of TCRs from the first cohort tended to co-occur in the 100 to 150 validation repertoires (as a later analysis found).

With respect to this clone: The antigen remains undetermined.

The assay was immunoSEQ multiplex PCR, and TCRdb's table has in-frame clones only and misses some. The profile shows tens of thousands of clones, about 93% of them singletons. Germline CDR1 SGHTS, CDR2 YDEGEE. The CDR3 covers 15 residues. Sequencing used PBMCs. The genes are TRBV5-8 and TRBJ1-1, with 8 bases fitting TRBD1. The receptor was isolated from a woman younger than 45 in good health and CMV-seropositive. DNA for the CDR3: TGTGGGGGCAGCTTGCGACAGGGGATGAACACTGAAGCTTTCTTT. It translates to CGGSLRQGMNTEAFF.